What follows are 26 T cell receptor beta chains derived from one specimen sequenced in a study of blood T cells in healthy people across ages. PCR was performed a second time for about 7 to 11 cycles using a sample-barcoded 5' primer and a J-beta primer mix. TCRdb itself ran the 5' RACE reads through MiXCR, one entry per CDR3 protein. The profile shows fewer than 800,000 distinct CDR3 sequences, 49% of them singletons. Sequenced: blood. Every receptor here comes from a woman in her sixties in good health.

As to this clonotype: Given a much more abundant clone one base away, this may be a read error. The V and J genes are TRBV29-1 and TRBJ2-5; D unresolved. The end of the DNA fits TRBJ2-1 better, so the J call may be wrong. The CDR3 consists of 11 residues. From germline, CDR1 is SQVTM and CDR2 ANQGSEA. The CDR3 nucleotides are TGCAGCGGTCGCTCACAAGAGACCCAGTTCTTC. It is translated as CSGRSQETQFF.

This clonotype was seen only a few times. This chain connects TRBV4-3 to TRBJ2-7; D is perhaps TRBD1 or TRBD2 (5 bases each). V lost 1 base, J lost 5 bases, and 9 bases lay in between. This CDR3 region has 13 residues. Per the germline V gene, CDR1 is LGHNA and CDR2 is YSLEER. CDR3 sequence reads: CASSQAGGDEQYF. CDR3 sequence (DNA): TGCGCCAGCAGCCAAGCTGGGGGTGACGAGCAGTACTTC.

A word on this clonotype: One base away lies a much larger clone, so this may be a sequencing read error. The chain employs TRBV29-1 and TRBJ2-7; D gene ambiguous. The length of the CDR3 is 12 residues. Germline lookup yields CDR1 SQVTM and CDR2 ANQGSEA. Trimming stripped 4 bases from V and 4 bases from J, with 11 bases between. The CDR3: CSVVFPSYEQYF. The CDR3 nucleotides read TGCAGCGTTGTCTTTCCTAGTTACGAGCAGTACTTC.

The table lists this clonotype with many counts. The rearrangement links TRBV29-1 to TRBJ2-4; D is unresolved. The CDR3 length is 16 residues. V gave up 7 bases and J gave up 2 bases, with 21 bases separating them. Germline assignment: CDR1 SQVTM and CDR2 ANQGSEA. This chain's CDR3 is CSAASLVPFTKNIQYF. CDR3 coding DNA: TGCAGCGCTGCATCGTTAGTTCCTTTTACCAAAAACATTCAGTACTTC.

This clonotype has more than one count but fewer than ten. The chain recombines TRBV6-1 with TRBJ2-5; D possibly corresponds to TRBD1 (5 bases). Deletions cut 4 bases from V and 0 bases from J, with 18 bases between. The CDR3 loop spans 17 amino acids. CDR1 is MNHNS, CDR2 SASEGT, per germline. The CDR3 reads CASSALGRGTYQETQYF. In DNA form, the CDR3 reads TGTGCCAGCAGTGCATTAGGAAGGGGCACGTACCAAGAGACCCAGTACTTC.

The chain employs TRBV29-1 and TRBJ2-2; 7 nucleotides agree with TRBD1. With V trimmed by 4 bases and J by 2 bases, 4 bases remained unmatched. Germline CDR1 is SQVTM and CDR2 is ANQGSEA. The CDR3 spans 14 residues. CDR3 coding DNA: TGCAGCGTTGGCAGGGGGTACAACACCGGGGAGCTGTTTTTT. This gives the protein CSVGRGYNTGELFF.

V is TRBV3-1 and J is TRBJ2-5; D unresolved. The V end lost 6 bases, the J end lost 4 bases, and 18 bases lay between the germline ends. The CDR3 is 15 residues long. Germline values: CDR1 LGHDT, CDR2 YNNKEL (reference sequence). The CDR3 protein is CASRHPGAARETQYF. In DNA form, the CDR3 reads TGTGCCAGCAGACACCCTGGAGCAGCGCGAGAGACCCAGTACTTC.

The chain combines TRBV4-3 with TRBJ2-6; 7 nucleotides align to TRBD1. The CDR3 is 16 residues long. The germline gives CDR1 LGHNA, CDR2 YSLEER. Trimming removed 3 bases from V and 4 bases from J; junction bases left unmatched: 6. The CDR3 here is CASSQYRGSGANVLTF. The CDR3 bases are TGCGCCAGCAGCCAGTACAGGGGTTCCGGGGCCAACGTCCTGACTTTC.

The CDR3 loop reads CASSKRQGLANTEAFF. The CDR3 coding sequence is TGTGCCAGCAGTAAACGACAGGGCCTGGCGAACACTGAAGCTTTCTTT. This chain connects TRBV6-5 to TRBJ1-1, with 7 nucleotides matching TRBD1. CDR3 length: 16 amino acids. Germline trimming cut 5 bases from V and 1 base from J; bases unmatched to any gene: 10. Per the germline V gene, CDR1 is MNHEY and CDR2 is SVGAGI.

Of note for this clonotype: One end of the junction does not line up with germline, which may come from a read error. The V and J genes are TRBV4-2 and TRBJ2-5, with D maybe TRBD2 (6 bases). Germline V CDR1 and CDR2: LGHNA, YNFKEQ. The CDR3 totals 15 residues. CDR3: CASSQGQGGQETQYF. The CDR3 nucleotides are TGCGCCAGCAGCCAAGGCCAGGGAGGCCAAGAGACCCAGTACTTC.

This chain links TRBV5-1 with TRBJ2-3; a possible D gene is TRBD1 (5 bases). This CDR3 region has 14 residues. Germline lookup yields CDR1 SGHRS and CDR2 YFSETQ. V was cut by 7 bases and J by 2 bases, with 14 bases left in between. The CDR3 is CASCPGGATDTQYF. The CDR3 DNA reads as TGCGCCAGCTGCCCGGGTGGGGCCACAGATACGCAGTATTTT.

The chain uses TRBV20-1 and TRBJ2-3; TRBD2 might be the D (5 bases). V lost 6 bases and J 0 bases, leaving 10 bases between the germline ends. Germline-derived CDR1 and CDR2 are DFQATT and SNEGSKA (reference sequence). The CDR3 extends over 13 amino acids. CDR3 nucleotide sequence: TGCAGTGCGTTCGGGGTTAGCACAGATACGCAGTATTTT. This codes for CSAFGVSTDTQYF.

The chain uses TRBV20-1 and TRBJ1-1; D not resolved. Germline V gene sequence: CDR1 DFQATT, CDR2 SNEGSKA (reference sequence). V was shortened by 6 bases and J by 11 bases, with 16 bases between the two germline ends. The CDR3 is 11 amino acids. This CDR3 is CSASLVEMAFF. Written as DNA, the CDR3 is TGCAGTGCCTCGCTTGTCGAGATGGCTTTCTTT.

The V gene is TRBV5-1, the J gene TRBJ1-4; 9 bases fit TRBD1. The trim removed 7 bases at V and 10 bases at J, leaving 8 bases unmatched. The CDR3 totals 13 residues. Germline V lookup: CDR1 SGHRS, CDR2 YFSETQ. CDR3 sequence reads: CASQTGGQGKLFF. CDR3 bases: TGCGCCAGCCAGACAGGGGGGCAAGGAAAACTGTTTTTT.

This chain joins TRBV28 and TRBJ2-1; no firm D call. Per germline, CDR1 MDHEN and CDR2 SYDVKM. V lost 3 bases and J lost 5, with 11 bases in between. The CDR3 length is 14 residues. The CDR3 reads CASSLAPGNNEQFF. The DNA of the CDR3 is TGTGCCAGCAGTTTGGCCCCTGGCAACAATGAGCAGTTCTTC.

CDR3 residues: CASYRAGGSYEQYF. Written as DNA, the CDR3 is TGTGCCAGCTACAGGGCAGGGGGCTCCTACGAGCAGTACTTC. This chain connects TRBV6-2 or TRBV6-3 to TRBJ2-7; 7 bases match TRBD1. V was clipped by 8 bases and J by 0 bases; unmatched bases: 7. The V gene's germline CDR1 is MNHEY and CDR2 SVGEGT. The CDR3 is 14 residues long.

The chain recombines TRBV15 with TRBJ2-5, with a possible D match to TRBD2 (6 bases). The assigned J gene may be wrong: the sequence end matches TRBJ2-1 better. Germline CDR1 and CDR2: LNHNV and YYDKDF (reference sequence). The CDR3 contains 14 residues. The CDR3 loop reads CATSRLALQETQFF. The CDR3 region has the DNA TGTGCCACCAGCAGACTAGCGCTACAAGAGACCCAGTTCTTC.

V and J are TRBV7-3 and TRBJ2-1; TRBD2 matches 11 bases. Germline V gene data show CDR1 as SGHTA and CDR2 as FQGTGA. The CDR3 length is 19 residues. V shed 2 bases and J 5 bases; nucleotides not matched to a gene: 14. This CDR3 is CASSLWVLAGVTAHNEQFF. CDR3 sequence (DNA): TGTGCCAGCAGCTTATGGGTACTAGCGGGAGTAACGGCCCACAATGAGCAGTTCTTC.

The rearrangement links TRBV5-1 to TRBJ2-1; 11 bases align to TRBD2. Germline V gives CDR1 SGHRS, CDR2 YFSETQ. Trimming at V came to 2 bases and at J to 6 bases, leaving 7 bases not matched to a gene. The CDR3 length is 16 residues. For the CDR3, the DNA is TGCGCCAGCAGCTTCCAAGTTAGCGGGAGGGCCAATGAGCAGTTCTTC. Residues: CASSFQVSGRANEQFF.

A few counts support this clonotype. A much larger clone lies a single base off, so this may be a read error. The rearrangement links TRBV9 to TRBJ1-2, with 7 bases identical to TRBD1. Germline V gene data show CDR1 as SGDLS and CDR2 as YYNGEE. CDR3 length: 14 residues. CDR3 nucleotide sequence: TGTGCCAGCAGCGAAACCGGGACAGCTTATGGCTACGCCTTC. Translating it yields CASSETGTAYGYAF.

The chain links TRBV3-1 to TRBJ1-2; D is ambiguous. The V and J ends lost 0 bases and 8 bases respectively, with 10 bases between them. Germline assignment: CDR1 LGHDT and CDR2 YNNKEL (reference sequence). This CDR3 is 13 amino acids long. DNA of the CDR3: TGTGCCAGCAGCCAAGAGGGCTTGGGGGGCTACACCTTC. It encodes CASSQEGLGGYTF.

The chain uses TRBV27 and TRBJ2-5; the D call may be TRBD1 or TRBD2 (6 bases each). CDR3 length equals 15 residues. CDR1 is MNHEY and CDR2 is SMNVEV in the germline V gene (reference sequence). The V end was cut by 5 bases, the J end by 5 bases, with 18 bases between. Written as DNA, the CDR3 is TGTGCCAGCAGTACCCGGGTCGGGGGCTCGGAGACCCAGTACTTC. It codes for CASSTRVGGSETQYF.

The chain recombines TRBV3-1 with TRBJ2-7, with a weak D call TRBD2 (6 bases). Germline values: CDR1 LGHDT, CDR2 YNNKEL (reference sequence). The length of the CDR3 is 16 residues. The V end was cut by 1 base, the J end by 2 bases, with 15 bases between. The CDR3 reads CASSQGVHGGTYEQYF. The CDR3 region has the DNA TGTGCCAGCAGCCAAGGGGTCCATGGGGGGACCTACGAGCAGTACTTC.

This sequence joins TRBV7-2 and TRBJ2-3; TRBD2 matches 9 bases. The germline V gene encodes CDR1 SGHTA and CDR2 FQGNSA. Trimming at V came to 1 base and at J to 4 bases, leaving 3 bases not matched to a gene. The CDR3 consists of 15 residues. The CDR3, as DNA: TGTGCCAGCAGCTTAGATAGCGGGGGTGCAGATACGCAGTATTTT. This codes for CASSLDSGGADTQYF.

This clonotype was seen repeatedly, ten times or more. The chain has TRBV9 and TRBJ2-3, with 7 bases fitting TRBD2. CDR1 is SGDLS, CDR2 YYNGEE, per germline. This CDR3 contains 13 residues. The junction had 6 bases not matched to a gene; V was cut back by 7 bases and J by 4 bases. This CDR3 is CASARTSADTQYF. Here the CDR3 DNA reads TGTGCCAGCGCGAGAACTAGCGCAGATACGCAGTATTTT.

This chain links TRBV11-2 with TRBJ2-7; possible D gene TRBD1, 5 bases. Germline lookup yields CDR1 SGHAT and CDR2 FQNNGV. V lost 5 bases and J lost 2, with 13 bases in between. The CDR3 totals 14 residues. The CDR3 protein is CASSARATTYEQYF. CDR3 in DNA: TGTGCCAGCAGCGCCAGGGCGACGACCTACGAGCAGTACTTC.